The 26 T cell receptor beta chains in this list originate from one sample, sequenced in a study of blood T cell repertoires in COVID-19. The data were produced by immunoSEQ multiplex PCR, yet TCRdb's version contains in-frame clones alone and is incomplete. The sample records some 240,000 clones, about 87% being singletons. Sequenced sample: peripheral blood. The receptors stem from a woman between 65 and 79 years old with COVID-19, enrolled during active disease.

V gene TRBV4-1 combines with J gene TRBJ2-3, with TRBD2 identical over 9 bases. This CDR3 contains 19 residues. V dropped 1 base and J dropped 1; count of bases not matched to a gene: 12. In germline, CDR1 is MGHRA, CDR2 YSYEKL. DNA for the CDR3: TGCGCCAGCAGCCAAGTTATCGGCGGGAGGGCCTTGGGCACAGATACGCAGTATTTT. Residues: CASSQVIGGRALGTDTQYF.

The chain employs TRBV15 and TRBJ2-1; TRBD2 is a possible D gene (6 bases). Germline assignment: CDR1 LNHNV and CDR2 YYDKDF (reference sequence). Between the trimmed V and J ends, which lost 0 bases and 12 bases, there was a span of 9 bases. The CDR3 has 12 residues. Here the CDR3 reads CATSRDGLWQFF. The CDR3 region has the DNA TGTGCCACCAGCAGAGACGGACTATGGCAGTTCTTC. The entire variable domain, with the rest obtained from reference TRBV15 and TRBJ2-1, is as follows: DAMVIQNPRYQVTQFGKPVTLSCSQTLNHNVMYWYQQKSSQAPKLLFHYYDKDFNNEADTPDNFQSRRPNTSFCFLDIRSPGLGDTAMYLCATSRDGLWQFFGPGTRLTVL.

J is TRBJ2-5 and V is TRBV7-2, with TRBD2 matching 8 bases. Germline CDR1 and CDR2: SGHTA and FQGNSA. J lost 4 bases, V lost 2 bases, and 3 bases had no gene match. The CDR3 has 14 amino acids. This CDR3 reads CASSLISGRETQYF. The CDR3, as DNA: TGTGCCAGCAGCTTAATCAGCGGGAGAGAGACCCAGTACTTC.

The CDR3 loop is CASSLDSAQHF. CDR3 bases: TGTGCCAGCAGCCTCGATTCAGCCCAGCATTTT. The chain employs TRBV7-8 and TRBJ1-5, with D unresolved. Germline V gives CDR1 SGHVS, CDR2 FQNEAQ. V shed 5 bases and J shed 11 bases, with 10 bases lying between them. This CDR3 comprises 11 residues.

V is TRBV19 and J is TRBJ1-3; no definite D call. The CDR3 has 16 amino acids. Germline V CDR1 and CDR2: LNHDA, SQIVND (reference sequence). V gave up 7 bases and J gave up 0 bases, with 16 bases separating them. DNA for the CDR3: TGTGCCAGTACCCTTAACCCGGGGAGCTCTGGAAACACCATATATTTT. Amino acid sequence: CASTLNPGSSGNTIYF.

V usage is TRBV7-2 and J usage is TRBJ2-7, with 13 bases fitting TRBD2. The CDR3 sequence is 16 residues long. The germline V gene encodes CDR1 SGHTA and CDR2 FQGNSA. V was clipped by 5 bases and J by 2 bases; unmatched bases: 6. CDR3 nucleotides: TGTGCCAGCAGCCGTAAAACTAGCGGGAGGGCCTACGAGCAGTACTTC. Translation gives CASSRKTSGRAYEQYF.

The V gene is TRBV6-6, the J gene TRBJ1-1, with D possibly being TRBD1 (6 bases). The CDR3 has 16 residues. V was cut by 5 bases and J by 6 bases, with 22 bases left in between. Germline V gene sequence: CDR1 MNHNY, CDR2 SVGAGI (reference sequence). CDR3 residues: CASSRPTGTKRPEAFF. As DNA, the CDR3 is TGTGCCAGCAGTCGGCCCACCGGGACAAAACGGCCTGAAGCTTTCTTT.

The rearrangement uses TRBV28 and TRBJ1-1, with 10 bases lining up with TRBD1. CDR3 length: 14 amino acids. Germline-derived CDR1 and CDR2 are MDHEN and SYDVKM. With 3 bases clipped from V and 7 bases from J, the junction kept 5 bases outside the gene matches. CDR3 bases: TGTGCCAGCAGTTTTTCCGACAGGGGGCTTGAAGCTTTCTTT. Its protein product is CASSFSDRGLEAFF.

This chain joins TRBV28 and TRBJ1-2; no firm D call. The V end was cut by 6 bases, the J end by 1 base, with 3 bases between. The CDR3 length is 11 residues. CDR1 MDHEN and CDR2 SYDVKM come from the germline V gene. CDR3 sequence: CASRSNYGYTF. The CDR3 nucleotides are TGTGCCAGCAGGAGTAACTATGGCTACACCTTC.

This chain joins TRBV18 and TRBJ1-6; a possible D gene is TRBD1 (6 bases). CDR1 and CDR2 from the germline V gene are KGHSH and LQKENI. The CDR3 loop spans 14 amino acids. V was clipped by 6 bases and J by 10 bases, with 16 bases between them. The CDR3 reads CASSSQGGESPLHF. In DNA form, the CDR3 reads TGTGCCAGCTCCTCACAGGGAGGGGAATCACCCCTCCACTTT. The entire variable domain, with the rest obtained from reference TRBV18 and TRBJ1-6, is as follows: NAGVMQNPRHLVRRRGQEARLRCSPMKGHSHVYWYRQLPEEGLKFMVYLQKENIIDESGMPKERFSAEFPKEGPSILRIQQVVRGDSAAYFCASSSQGGESPLHFGNGTRLTVT.

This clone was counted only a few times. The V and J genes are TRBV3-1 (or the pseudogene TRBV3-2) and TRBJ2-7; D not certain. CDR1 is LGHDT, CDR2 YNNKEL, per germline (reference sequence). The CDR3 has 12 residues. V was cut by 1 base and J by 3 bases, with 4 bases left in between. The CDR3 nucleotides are TGTGCCAGCAGCCAAGTCTTCTACGAGCAGTACTTC. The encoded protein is CASSQVFYEQYF.

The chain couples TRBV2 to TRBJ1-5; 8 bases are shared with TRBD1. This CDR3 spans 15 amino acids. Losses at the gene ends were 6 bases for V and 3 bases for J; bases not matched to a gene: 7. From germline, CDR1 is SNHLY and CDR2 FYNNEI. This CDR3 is CASRESTGDNQPQHF. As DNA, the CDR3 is TGTGCCAGCAGGGAATCGACAGGGGACAATCAGCCCCAGCATTTT.

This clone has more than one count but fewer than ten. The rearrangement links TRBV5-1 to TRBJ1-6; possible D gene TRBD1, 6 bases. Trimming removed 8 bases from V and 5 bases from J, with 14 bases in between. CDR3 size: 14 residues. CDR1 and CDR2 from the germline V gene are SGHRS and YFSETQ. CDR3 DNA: TGCGCCAGTGGGCGCGGACAGAATAATTCACCCCTCCACTTT. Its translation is CASGRGQNNSPLHF.

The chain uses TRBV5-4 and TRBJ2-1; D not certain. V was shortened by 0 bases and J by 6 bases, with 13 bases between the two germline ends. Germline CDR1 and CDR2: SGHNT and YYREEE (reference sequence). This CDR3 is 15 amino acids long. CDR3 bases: TGTGCCAGCAGCTTGGAAGGAGTTCGCCTCAATGAGCAGTTCTTC. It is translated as CASSLEGVRLNEQFF.

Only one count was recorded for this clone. The CDR3 nucleotides read TGTGCCAGCAGGCCTAGCGGGAGGTCTGAGCAGTTCTTC. Translated, it gives CASRPSGRSEQFF. The chain is built from TRBV3-1 (or the pseudogene TRBV3-2) and TRBJ2-1; 11 bases line up with TRBD2. V shed 6 bases and J 9 bases; nucleotides not matched to a gene: 4. The length of the CDR3 is 13 residues. CDR1 is LGHDT, CDR2 YNNKEL, per germline (reference sequence).

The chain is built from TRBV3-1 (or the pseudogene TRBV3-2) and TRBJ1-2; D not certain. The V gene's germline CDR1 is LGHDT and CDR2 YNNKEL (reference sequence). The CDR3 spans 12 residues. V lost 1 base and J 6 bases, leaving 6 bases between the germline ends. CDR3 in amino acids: CASSQGPDGYTF. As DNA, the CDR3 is TGTGCCAGCAGCCAAGGTCCAGATGGCTACACCTTC.

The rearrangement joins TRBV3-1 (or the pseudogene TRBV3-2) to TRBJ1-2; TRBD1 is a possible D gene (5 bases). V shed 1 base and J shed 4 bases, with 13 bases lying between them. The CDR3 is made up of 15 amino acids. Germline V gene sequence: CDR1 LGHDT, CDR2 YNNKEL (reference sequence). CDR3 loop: CASSQVPQDSYGYTF. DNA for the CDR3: TGTGCCAGCAGCCAAGTCCCCCAAGACAGCTATGGCTACACCTTC.

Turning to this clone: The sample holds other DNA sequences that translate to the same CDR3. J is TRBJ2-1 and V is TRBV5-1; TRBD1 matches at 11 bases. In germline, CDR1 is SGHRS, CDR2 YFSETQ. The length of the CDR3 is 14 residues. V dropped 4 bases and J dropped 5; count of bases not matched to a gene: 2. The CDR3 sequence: CASSRDRGNNEQFF. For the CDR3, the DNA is TGCGCCAGCAGCCGGGACAGGGGGAACAATGAGCAGTTCTTC.

The CDR3 DNA reads as TGTGCCAGTAGTGCGGGAAACACCGGGGAGCTGTTTTTT. Translation gives CASSAGNTGELFF. The rearrangement uses TRBV19 and TRBJ2-2; perhaps TRBD2 as D (6 bases). The CDR3 contains 13 residues. Deletions cut 5 bases from V and 2 bases from J, with 6 bases between. CDR1 and CDR2 (germline): LNHDA, SQIVND (reference sequence). The variable domain in full, completed from reference TRBV19 and TRBJ2-2, reads DGGITQSPKYLFRKEGQNVTLSCEQNLNHDAMYWYRQDPGQGLRLIYYSQIVNDFQKGDIAEGYSVSREKKESFPLTVTSAQKNPTAFYLCASSAGNTGELFFGEGSRLTVL.

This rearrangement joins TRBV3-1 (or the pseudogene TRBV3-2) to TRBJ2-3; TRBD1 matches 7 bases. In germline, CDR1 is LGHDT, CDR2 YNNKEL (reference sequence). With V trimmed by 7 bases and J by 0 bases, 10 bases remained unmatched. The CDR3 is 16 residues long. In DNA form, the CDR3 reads TGTGCCAGCACCAGACAGGGCGGGTCGAGCACAGATACGCAGTATTTT. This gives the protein CASTRQGGSSTDTQYF.

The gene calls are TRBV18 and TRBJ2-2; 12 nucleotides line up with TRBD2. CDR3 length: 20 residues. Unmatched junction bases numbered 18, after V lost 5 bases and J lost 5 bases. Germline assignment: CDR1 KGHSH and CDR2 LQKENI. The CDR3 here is CASSLRLAGVVSGETGELFF. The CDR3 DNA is TGTGCCAGCTCATTACGACTAGCGGGAGTAGTATCGGGAGAGACCGGGGAGCTGTTTTTT.

DNA for the CDR3: TGTGCCAGCAGCTTTGACAGCCCCTCCTACGAGCAGTACTTC. Its translation is CASSFDSPSYEQYF. The chain recombines TRBV7-2 with TRBJ2-7; TRBD1 might be the D (5 bases). CDR3 length: 14 amino acids. The germline V gene has CDR1 SGHTA and CDR2 FQGNSA. V was shortened by 3 bases and J by 0 bases, with 9 bases between the two germline ends.

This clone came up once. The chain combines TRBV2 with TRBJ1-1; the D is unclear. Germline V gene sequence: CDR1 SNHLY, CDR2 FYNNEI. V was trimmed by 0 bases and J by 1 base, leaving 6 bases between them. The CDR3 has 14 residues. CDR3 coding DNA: TGTGCCAGCAGTGAAGCACGACAGAACACTGAAGCTTTCTTT. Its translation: CASSEARQNTEAFF.

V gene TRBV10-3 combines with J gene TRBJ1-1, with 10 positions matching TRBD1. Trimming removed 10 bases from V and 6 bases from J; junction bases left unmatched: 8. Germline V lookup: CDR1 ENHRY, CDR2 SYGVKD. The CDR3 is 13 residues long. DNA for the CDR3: TGTGCCACCTCGGACAGGGGGGGAGCTGAAGCTTTCTTT. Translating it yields CATSDRGGAEAFF.

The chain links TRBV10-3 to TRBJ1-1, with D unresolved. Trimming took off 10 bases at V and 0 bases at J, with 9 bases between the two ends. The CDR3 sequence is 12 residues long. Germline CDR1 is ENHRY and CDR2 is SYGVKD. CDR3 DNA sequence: TGTGCCACGTATGACTTGAACACTGAAGCTTTCTTT. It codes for CATYDLNTEAFF.

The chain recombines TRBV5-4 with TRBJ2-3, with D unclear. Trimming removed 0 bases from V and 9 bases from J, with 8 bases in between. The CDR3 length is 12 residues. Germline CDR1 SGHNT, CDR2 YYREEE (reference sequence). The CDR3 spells CASSLEVGTQYF. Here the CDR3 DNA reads TGTGCCAGCAGCTTGGAGGTGGGCACGCAGTATTTT.